Following are 30 T cell receptor beta chains from one sample sequenced in a study of T cell responses to AZD1222 COVID-19 vaccine. Sequencing was performed with immunoSEQ multiplex PCR; in TCRdb, only in-frame clones are kept and a portion is missing. The sample has some 100,000 clones, more than 70% seen once. The input for sequencing was peripheral blood, taken on day 0 of AZD1222 vaccination. The receptors stem from an adult in good health.

This clone was observed a single time. An end of the junction differs from the germline gene, which may be a read error. The V and J genes are TRBV13 and TRBJ1-2, with 10 bases fitting TRBD1. CDR1 PRHDT and CDR2 FYEKMQ come from the germline V gene (reference sequence). CDR3 size: 13 residues. The CDR3 nucleotides are TGTGCCAGCAGCCTAGGGACAGGGGATGGCTACACCTTC. Amino acid sequence: CASSLGTGDGYTF.

The table lists this clone with a count of one. The gene calls are TRBV28 and TRBJ1-3; D perhaps matches TRBD1 (5 bases). CDR3 length: 14 amino acids. Germline loops: CDR1 MDHEN, CDR2 SYDVKM. V was pared by 3 bases and J by 4 bases, with 10 bases between. The CDR3 here is CASSFRQGGNTIYF. CDR3 nucleotides: TGTGCCAGCAGTTTCCGTCAGGGAGGAAACACCATATATTTT.

This clone was seen just once. V is TRBV7-9 and J is TRBJ1-1, with D perhaps TRBD1 (5 bases). Germline V gene data show CDR1 as SEHNR and CDR2 as FQNEAQ (reference sequence). This CDR3 contains 15 residues. V lost 1 base and J lost 0, with 9 bases in between. The CDR3 DNA reads as TGTGCCAGCAGCTTAGGTGGGGCGATGAACACTGAAGCTTTCTTT. This sequence encodes CASSLGGAMNTEAFF.

The CDR3 loop is CSVEEETSGTDTQYF. The CDR3 DNA follows: TGCAGCGTTGAAGAAGAGACTAGCGGCACAGATACGCAGTATTTT. The chain links TRBV29-1 to TRBJ2-3, with TRBD2 identical over 8 bases. The CDR3 extends over 15 amino acids. CDR1 and CDR2 (germline): SQVTM, ANQGSEA. The V and J ends lost 0 bases and 1 base, in that order; junction bases with no gene match: 3.

V is TRBV12-3 or TRBV12-4 and J is TRBJ1-5; D remains ambiguous. Between the trimmed V and J ends, which lost 6 bases and 7 bases, there was a span of 13 bases. The CDR3 length is 13 residues. For the CDR3, the DNA is TGTGCCAGCAGCTCGAGAGGGTTCCAGCCCCAGCATTTT. As protein: CASSSRGFQPQHF.

The sample holds a few counts of this clone. V is TRBV29-1 and J is TRBJ2-7; TRBD1 matches at 9 bases. CDR1 SQVTM and CDR2 ANQGSEA come from the germline V gene. Trimming at V came to 7 bases and at J to 3 bases, leaving 1 base not matched to a gene. CDR3 length: 11 residues. CDR3 coding DNA: TGCAGCGCGGGACAGGGCTACGAGCAGTACTTC. The encoded protein is CSAGQGYEQYF.

This clone came up a few times. The chain links TRBV20-1 to TRBJ1-5; the D gene is possibly TRBD1 (6 bases). CDR3 length: 16 amino acids. The germline V and J ends were trimmed by 3 bases and 2 bases, with 17 bases remaining between them. Germline loops: CDR1 DFQATT, CDR2 SNEGSKA (reference sequence). The CDR3 DNA sequence: TGCAGTGCTAGTCGGAGGGGGAGTTTTGGCAATCAGCCCCAGCATTTT. Its translation is CSASRRGSFGNQPQHF.

The chain combines TRBV7-2 with TRBJ2-1; 7 bases fit TRBD1. V gave up 2 bases and J gave up 7 bases; unmatched junction bases: 5. Germline V gene lookup returns CDR1 SGHTA and CDR2 FQGNSA. This CDR3 is built from 14 residues. CDR3 coding DNA: TGTGCCAGCAGCTTAAGACAGGGTTGGAATGAGCAGTTCTTC. Protein product: CASSLRQGWNEQFF.

V and J are TRBV19 and TRBJ2-1, with D possibly being TRBD2 (6 bases). V lost 7 bases, J lost 5 bases, and 18 bases lay in between. CDR1 LNHDA and CDR2 SQIVND come from the germline V gene (reference sequence). The length of the CDR3 is 15 residues. Here the CDR3 DNA reads TGTGCCAGTAAGCGGTGGGGTAGCGGTGACAATGAGCAGTTCTTC. Amino acid sequence: CASKRWGSGDNEQFF.

This clone has just one count. The chain combines TRBV7-3 with TRBJ2-1; 8 nucleotides line up with TRBD2. Per the germline V gene, CDR1 is SGHTA and CDR2 is FQGTGA. The CDR3 loop spans 15 amino acids. V was pared by 2 bases and J by 7 bases, with 7 bases of the junction left unmatched. The CDR3 here is CASSLELAGTNEQFF. In DNA, the CDR3 is TGTGCCAGCAGCTTAGAATTAGCGGGAACTAATGAGCAGTTCTTC. Filled out from reference TRBV7-3 and TRBJ2-1, the complete variable domain reads GAGVSQTPSNKVTEKGKYVELRCDPISGHTALYWYRQSLGQGPEFLIYFQGTGAADDSGLPNDRFFAVRPEGSVSTLKIQRTERGDSAVYLCASSLELAGTNEQFFGPGTRLTVL.

J is TRBJ1-4 and V is TRBV14; D call uncertain. Germline-derived CDR1 and CDR2 are SGHDN and FVKESK. Trimming removed 0 bases from V and 8 bases from J, with 10 bases in between. This CDR3 has 14 residues. CDR3 sequence (DNA): TGTGCCAGCAGCCAAGAAGGCAGTTGGGAAAAACTGTTTTTT. It translates to CASSQEGSWEKLFF.

The chain employs TRBV2 and TRBJ2-1; D call uncertain. Deletions cut 4 bases from V and 0 bases from J, with 13 bases between. The CDR3 has 16 amino acids. The germline V gene has CDR1 SNHLY and CDR2 FYNNEI. CDR3 loop: CASSAQTLSSYNEQFF. CDR3 DNA: TGTGCCAGCAGTGCCCAGACCCTGAGCTCCTACAATGAGCAGTTCTTC. Using reference TRBV2 and TRBJ2-1 for the parts outside the CDR3, the full variable domain is EPEVTQTPSHQVTQMGQEVILRCVPISNHLYFYWYRQILGQKVEFLVSFYNNEISEKSEIFDDQFSVERPDGSNFTLKIRSTKLEDSAMYFCASSAQTLSSYNEQFFGPGTRLTVL.

This chain joins TRBV24-1 and TRBJ1-2; D is uncertain. There are 14 residues in the CDR3. In germline, CDR1 is KGHDR, CDR2 SFDVKD. Trimming took 8 bases from V and 1 from J, leaving 13 bases between them. CDR3 sequence: CATNPDGSNYGYTF. The CDR3 DNA sequence: TGTGCCACCAATCCGGACGGAAGTAACTATGGCTACACCTTC.

The chain employs TRBV4-3 and TRBJ2-7, with D possibly TRBD1 on 6 matching bases. V was pared by 4 bases and J by 2 bases, with 12 bases between. The CDR3 contains 14 residues. Germline CDR1 LGHNA, CDR2 YSLEER. CDR3 region: CASSRARGPYEQYF. The CDR3 region has the DNA TGCGCCAGCAGCCGAGCCAGGGGCCCCTACGAGCAGTACTTC.

J is TRBJ1-4 and V is TRBV18; perhaps TRBD1 as D (5 bases). The CDR3 length is 15 residues. V dropped 3 bases and J dropped 4 bases, with 12 bases sitting between them. Germline V CDR1 and CDR2: KGHSH, LQKENI. In nucleotides, the CDR3 is TGTGCCAGCTCACCTGTAGACAGCTATAATGAAAAACTGTTTTTT. Protein: CASSPVDSYNEKLFF.

The chain joins TRBV3-1 (or the pseudogene TRBV3-2) to TRBJ1-1; 9 bases fit TRBD1. CDR1 is LGHDT and CDR2 is YNNKEL in the germline V gene (reference sequence). Trimming removed 6 bases from V and 1 base from J; junction bases left unmatched: 9. This CDR3 spans 16 amino acids. The CDR3 sequence: CASRFGTGSGNTEAFF. DNA for the CDR3: TGTGCCAGCAGGTTCGGGACAGGGAGCGGGAACACTGAAGCTTTCTTT.

V usage is TRBV5-1 and J usage is TRBJ1-1; 11 bases fit TRBD1. The trim removed 4 bases at V and 4 bases at J, leaving 9 bases unmatched. The length of the CDR3 is 16 residues. Looked up from germline, CDR1 is SGHRS and CDR2 is YFSETQ. CDR3 bases: TGCGCCAGCAGCCTCGGACAGGGGGCTAGTGCCACTGAAGCTTTCTTT. Translating it yields CASSLGQGASATEAFF. Together with reference TRBV5-1 and TRBJ1-1, the CDR3 gives the full variable domain: KAGVTQTPRYLIKTRGQQVTLSCSPISGHRSVSWYQQTPGQGLQFLFEYFSETQRNKGNFPGRFSGRQFSNSRSEMNVSTLELGDSALYLCASSLGQGASATEAFFGQGTRLTVV.

The genes are TRBV5-1 and TRBJ2-2; TRBD2 might be the D (6 bases). Trimming took 3 bases from V and 4 from J, leaving 19 bases between them. Germline-derived CDR1 and CDR2 are SGHRS and YFSETQ. This CDR3 comprises 17 residues. CDR3 coding DNA: TGCGCCAGCAGCTCGCCGACAATAGCGGTTGGCACCGGGGAGCTGTTTTTT. This codes for CASSSPTIAVGTGELFF.

This clone was detected only a few times. The J gene is TRBJ1-2, the V gene TRBV5-6, with D possibly TRBD1 on 6 matching bases. V dropped 4 bases and J dropped 2 bases, with 15 bases sitting between them. Per germline, CDR1 SGHDT and CDR2 YYEEEE. This CDR3 contains 15 residues. The CDR3 coding sequence is TGTGCCAGCAGCCAGGGGCCAATTTCCAACTATGGCTACACCTTC. Translating it yields CASSQGPISNYGYTF.

V and J are TRBV4-3 and TRBJ2-7, with a weak D call TRBD2 (6 bases). This CDR3 region has 15 residues. Germline V CDR1 and CDR2: LGHNA, YSLEER. V dropped 1 base and J dropped 1 base, with 11 bases sitting between them. The CDR3 nucleotides are TGCGCCAGCAGCCAAGGGGAGGCCTCATCCTACGAGCAGTACTTC. This encodes CASSQGEASSYEQYF.

The rearrangement uses TRBV5-6 and TRBJ2-1, with 7 positions matching TRBD2. V shed 3 bases and J 8 bases; nucleotides not matched to a gene: 11. Germline assignment: CDR1 SGHDT and CDR2 YYEEEE. This CDR3 region has 15 residues. In DNA form, the CDR3 reads TGTGCCAGCAGCTCCAGACTAGCCACGTCCCATGAGCAGTTCTTC. It specifies CASSSRLATSHEQFF. Variable domain in full (rest from reference TRBV5-6 and TRBJ2-1): DAGVTQSPTHLIKTRGQQVTLRCSPKSGHDTVSWYQQALGQGPQFIFQYYEEEERQRGNFPDRFSGHQFPNYSSELNVNALLLGDSALYLCASSSRLATSHEQFFGPGTRLTVL.

This chain uses TRBV7-6 with TRBJ1-5; no clear D gene. Looked up from germline, CDR1 is SGHVS and CDR2 is FNYEAQ. V was clipped by 0 bases and J by 2 bases, with 11 bases between them. The CDR3 is 16 amino acids. The CDR3 DNA reads TGTGCCAGCAGCTTAGCGGTCCGGGGAGGCAATCAGCCCCAGCATTTT. Protein product: CASSLAVRGGNQPQHF.

This clone was picked up one time. The V call is TRBV2, the J call TRBJ1-6, with 9 bases identical to TRBD1. V dropped 9 bases and J dropped 8; count of bases not matched to a gene: 5. CDR3 length equals 13 residues. Germline lookup yields CDR1 SNHLY and CDR2 FYNNEI. This CDR3 reads CARGGQGDSPLHF. The CDR3 DNA follows: TGTGCCAGGGGGGGACAGGGAGATTCACCCCTCCACTTT.

The J gene is TRBJ2-3, the V gene TRBV7-2; 8 positions match TRBD2. Germline lookup yields CDR1 SGHTA and CDR2 FQGNSA. Trimming removed 4 bases from V and 4 bases from J; junction bases left unmatched: 4. The CDR3 spans 14 residues. The CDR3: CASSWTSPADTQYF. The CDR3 coding sequence is TGTGCCAGCAGCTGGACTAGCCCCGCAGATACGCAGTATTTT.

The chain employs TRBV6-5 and TRBJ1-1; 8 bases fit TRBD1. The V and J ends lost 1 base and 3 bases, in that order; junction bases with no gene match: 7. Germline V gene sequence: CDR1 MNHEY, CDR2 SVGAGI. This CDR3 spans 16 amino acids. CDR3 DNA: TGTGCCAGCAGTTACTGGACAGGGTTGGGGGACACTGAAGCTTTCTTT. Amino acid sequence: CASSYWTGLGDTEAFF.

The CDR3 DNA sequence: TGTGCCAGCACACGGACAGGAGGCTATGGCTACACCTTC. Translated, it gives CASTRTGGYGYTF. The chain couples TRBV6-5 to TRBJ1-2, with 7 nucleotides matching TRBD1. Trimming took 7 bases from V and 4 from J; bases not matched to a gene: 6. Looked up from germline, CDR1 is MNHEY and CDR2 is SVGAGI. The CDR3 has 13 amino acids.

The gene calls are TRBV7-9 and TRBJ2-5; unclear D gene. CDR1 and CDR2 from the germline V gene are SEHNR and FQNEAQ (reference sequence). V lost 3 bases, J lost 4 bases, and 15 bases lay in between. The CDR3 sequence is 15 residues long. The CDR3 here is CASSFSPTWGETQYF. CDR3 sequence (DNA): TGTGCCAGCAGCTTCTCCCCGACCTGGGGAGAGACCCAGTACTTC. Full variable domain (missing parts from reference TRBV7-9 and TRBJ2-5): DTGVSQNPRHKITKRGQNVTFRCDPISEHNRLYWYRQTLGQGPEFLTYFQNEAQLEKSRLLSDRFSAERPKGSFSTLEIQRTEQGDSAMYLCASSFSPTWGETQYFGPGTRLLVL.

The chain uses TRBV18 and TRBJ1-6; possible D gene TRBD1, 6 bases. This CDR3 is built from 16 residues. Germline assignment: CDR1 KGHSH and CDR2 LQKENI. The V end lost 3 bases, the J end lost 10 bases, and 19 bases lay between the germline ends. As DNA, the CDR3 is TGTGCCAGCTCACCCCTTGGGGGGGCAGGCGAATCACCCCTCCACTTT. Translating it yields CASSPLGGAGESPLHF. The complete variable domain, with remaining parts taken from reference TRBV18 and TRBJ1-6, reads NAGVMQNPRHLVRRRGQEARLRCSPMKGHSHVYWYRQLPEEGLKFMVYLQKENIIDESGMPKERFSAEFPKEGPSILRIQQVVRGDSAAYFCASSPLGGAGESPLHFGNGTRLTVT.

This chain connects TRBV19 to TRBJ2-5; possible D gene TRBD2, 5 bases. Germline CDR1 and CDR2: LNHDA and SQIVND (reference sequence). V shed 5 bases and J shed 5 bases, with 12 bases lying between them. The CDR3 runs 13 residues. The CDR3 DNA reads as TGTGCCAGTAGTCTGAGGAGGCGGGAGACCCAGTACTTC. This encodes CASSLRRRETQYF. The variable domain in full, with the rest retrieved from reference TRBV19 and TRBJ2-5, is DGGITQSPKYLFRKEGQNVTLSCEQNLNHDAMYWYRQDPGQGLRLIYYSQIVNDFQKGDIAEGYSVSREKKESFPLTVTSAQKNPTAFYLCASSLRRRETQYFGPGTRLLVL.

The CDR3 sequence: CAARELPGEGTQYF. The CDR3 region has the DNA TGTGCCGCCCGGGAGCTGCCTGGGGAAGGGACGCAGTATTTT. This chain uses TRBV10-3 with TRBJ2-3; TRBD2 might be the D (6 bases). The CDR3 is made up of 14 amino acids. The V gene's germline CDR1 is ENHRY and CDR2 SYGVKD. Trimming pared 11 bases from V and 9 bases from J, leaving 24 bases between.